These 8 T cell receptor beta chains were all obtained from the same sample, sequenced in a study of cytomegalovirus exposure and HLA in healthy donors. PCR was performed using 60 Vbeta and 13 Jbeta primers. Libraries were prepared by immunoSEQ multiplex PCR; TCRdb keeps only in-frame clonotypes and omits some of them. The data show more than 85,000 clones, 79% seen once. The source material was PBMCs. All receptors derive from a female donor in good health and CMV-seropositive.

This chain uses TRBV7-9 with TRBJ1-4; D ambiguous. The V gene's germline CDR1 is SEHNR and CDR2 FQNEAQ (reference sequence). The CDR3 has 14 amino acids. The ends were cut back, 2 bases at V and 6 bases at J, with 10 bases in the middle. Written as DNA, the CDR3 is TGTGCCAGCAGCTTACGGGGATCGGATGAAAAACTGTTTTTT. Translating gives CASSLRGSDEKLFF. The full variable domain, with the rest looked up from reference TRBV7-9 and TRBJ1-4, is DTGVSQNPRHKITKRGQNVTFRCDPISEHNRLYWYRQTLGQGPEFLTYFQNEAQLEKSRLLSDRFSAERPKGSFSTLEIQRTEQGDSAMYLCASSLRGSDEKLFFGSGTQLSVL.

This clone occurred once. The gene calls are TRBV19 and TRBJ1-5, with D tentatively TRBD1 (6 bases). This CDR3 has 16 residues. The germline V gene has CDR1 LNHDA and CDR2 SQIVND (reference sequence). Trimming cost V 7 bases and J 2 bases, with 18 bases left between them. The CDR3 DNA reads as TGTGCCAGTACCCTTGGGGACACATTGGGCAATCAGCCCCAGCATTTT. It is translated as CASTLGDTLGNQPQHF. The whole variable domain, remainder taken from reference TRBV19 and TRBJ1-5, is DGGITQSPKYLFRKEGQNVTLSCEQNLNHDAMYWYRQDPGQGLRLIYYSQIVNDFQKGDIAEGYSVSREKKESFPLTVTSAQKNPTAFYLCASTLGDTLGNQPQHFGDGTRLSIL.

The chain carries TRBV5-4 and TRBJ2-5; D not certain. Germline values: CDR1 SGHNT, CDR2 YYREEE (reference sequence). V shed 4 bases and J shed 4 bases, with 11 bases lying between them. The CDR3 totals 13 residues. This CDR3 is CASSPVPRETQYF. The CDR3 coding sequence is TGTGCCAGCAGCCCCGTTCCCCGAGAGACCCAGTACTTC.

This chain connects TRBV2 to TRBJ1-2; 8 bases are shared with TRBD1. This CDR3 is 12 amino acids long. Trimming at V came to 8 bases and at J to 4 bases, leaving 3 bases not matched to a gene. Looked up from germline, CDR1 is SNHLY and CDR2 is FYNNEI. CDR3: CASAGQAYGYTF. CDR3 nucleotides: TGTGCCAGCGCGGGACAGGCCTATGGCTACACCTTC. Full variable domain (remainder filled in from reference TRBV2 and TRBJ1-2): EPEVTQTPSHQVTQMGQEVILRCVPISNHLYFYWYRQILGQKVEFLVSFYNNEISEKSEIFDDQFSVERPDGSNFTLKIRSTKLEDSAMYFCASAGQAYGYTFGSGTRLTVV.

This rearrangement joins TRBV2 to TRBJ2-3; 8 bases map to TRBD1. The V segment lost 8 bases and the J segment 0 bases; nucleotides outside the gene matches: 4. Germline CDR1 SNHLY, CDR2 FYNNEI. The CDR3 has 14 amino acids. This chain's CDR3 is CASPQGGSTDTQYF. In nucleotides, the CDR3 is TGTGCCAGCCCACAGGGGGGAAGCACAGATACGCAGTATTTT.

This clone was recorded a few times. J is TRBJ1-2 and V is TRBV7-9, with a possible D match to TRBD1 (6 bases). Trimming left V 10 bases short and J 0 bases short, with 18 bases between. The length of the CDR3 is 15 residues. Germline assignment: CDR1 SEHNR and CDR2 FQNEAQ (reference sequence). The CDR3 region has the DNA TGTGCCAAACGGGGGAGGGGGGGGACTAACTATGGCTACACCTTC. As protein: CAKRGRGGTNYGYTF.

The chain recombines TRBV5-1 with TRBJ2-7, with 11 positions matching TRBD1. The CDR3 extends over 13 amino acids. V shed 4 bases and J 6 bases; nucleotides not matched to a gene: 3. Germline values: CDR1 SGHRS, CDR2 YFSETQ. The CDR3 region is CASSLDRGREQYF. The CDR3 DNA reads as TGCGCCAGCAGCCTGGACAGGGGGCGCGAGCAGTACTTC.

V and J are TRBV11-2 and TRBJ2-1, with 7 bases matching TRBD2. The CDR3 has 15 amino acids. The trim removed 0 bases at V and 12 bases at J, leaving 11 bases unmatched. The germline gives CDR1 SGHAT, CDR2 FQNNGV. Written as DNA, the CDR3 is TGTGCCAGCAGCTTAGATCAGGGAGGGCTGGGGGGGCAGTTCTTC. This sequence encodes CASSLDQGGLGGQFF.